A selection of T cell receptor beta chains follows, all from one sample in a study of a mutant IDH1 vaccine in newly diagnosed glioma. The protocol was immunoSEQ multiplex PCR, while the TCRdb copy is restricted to in-frame clones and leaves out a portion. The table has tens of thousands of clones, about 81% seen once; the top ten hold roughly 8.8%. Their antigens remain unidentified. Sequencing was performed on PBMCs, taken from a glioma patient whose treatment included an IDH1 peptide vaccine. The receptor set was obtained from a woman aged 40 to 50 with glioma. Some clones in this sample may be carry-over from other donors' samples. CDR3s include the opening cysteine and the closing phenylalanine or tryptophan. The order of the fields is clone size, J gene, V gene, CDR3 length, D gene, CDR3 DNA, CDR3 protein. A D gene is named only where the DNA matches it firmly. Clone size is shown for a subset of rows, as once, few, many or a class of expanded clone.

abundance: .
j_gene: TRBJ2-1
v_gene: TRBV30
len: 16
d_gene: .
CDR3nt: TGTGCCTGGAGGGGCTCGGGGGCTCTAAGATACAATGAGCAGTTCTTC
CDR3aa: CAWRGSGALRYNEQFF

abundance: .
j_gene: TRBJ2-1
v_gene: TRBV7-2
len: 15
d_gene: TRBD2
CDR3nt: TGTGCCAGCAGCTTAGTAAGCGGGGGGGTAAATGAGCAGTTCTTC
CDR3aa: CASSLVSGGVNEQFF

abundance: .
j_gene: TRBJ1-4
v_gene: TRBV7-2
len: 14
d_gene: TRBD1
CDR3nt: TGTGCCAGCAGCTTGGACAGGACTAATGAAAAACTGTTTTTT
CDR3aa: CASSLDRTNEKLFF

abundance: .
j_gene: TRBJ2-7
v_gene: TRBV30
len: 15
d_gene: .
CDR3nt: TGTGCCTGGTCCCACAGCGACGGGCGTACCTACGAGCAGTACTTC
CDR3aa: CAWSHSDGRTYEQYF

abundance: .
j_gene: TRBJ1-3
v_gene: TRBV7-8
len: 14
d_gene: .
CDR3nt: TGTGCCAGCTCCCCGACGGGGGTTGGAAACACCATATATTTT
CDR3aa: CASSPTGVGNTIYF

abundance: .
j_gene: TRBJ1-1
v_gene: TRBV27
len: 13
d_gene: TRBD1
CDR3nt: TGTGCTTCCACAGGGGATCGGGACACTGAAGCTTTCTTT
CDR3aa: CASTGDRDTEAFF

abundance: few
j_gene: TRBJ1-3
v_gene: TRBV7-2
len: 15
d_gene: .
CDR3nt: TGTGCCAGCAGCTTAGCCGGGGCGCCTGGAAACACCATATATTTT
CDR3aa: CASSLAGAPGNTIYF

abundance: .
j_gene: TRBJ1-4
v_gene: TRBV19
len: 14
d_gene: .
CDR3nt: TGTGCCAGTAGTATAAAAACTAGTGTTGAAAAACTGTTTTTT
CDR3aa: CASSIKTSVEKLFF

abundance: .
j_gene: TRBJ2-7
v_gene: TRBV30
len: 11
d_gene: .
CDR3nt: TGTGCCTGGAGTTCCGCCTACGAGCAGTACTTC
CDR3aa: CAWSSAYEQYF

abundance: once
j_gene: TRBJ2-7
v_gene: TRBV7-2
len: 13
d_gene: .
CDR3nt: TGTGCCAGCGGATTGAATCCCATTCGGGAGCAGTACTTC
CDR3aa: CASGLNPIREQYF

abundance: .
j_gene: TRBJ1-1
v_gene: TRBV7-8
len: 14
d_gene: .
CDR3nt: TGTGCCAGCAGCTTGAGAAACCAGAACACTGAAGCTTTCTTT
CDR3aa: CASSLRNQNTEAFF

abundance: .
j_gene: TRBJ1-2
v_gene: TRBV29-1
len: 13
d_gene: TRBD1
CDR3nt: TGCAGCGTTGGAACAGGGGCCGGCTATGGCTACACCTTC
CDR3aa: CSVGTGAGYGYTF

abundance: .
j_gene: TRBJ1-5
v_gene: TRBV2
len: 15
d_gene: .
CDR3nt: TGTGCCAGCAGAAGAAGGCAGGCGACCAATCAGCCCCAGCATTTT
CDR3aa: CASRRRQATNQPQHF

abundance: once
j_gene: TRBJ2-1
v_gene: TRBV29-1
len: 16
d_gene: .
CDR3nt: TGCAGCGTTGAAGTGGTGGCGGGGGCAGCCTACAATGAGCAGTTCTTC
CDR3aa: CSVEVVAGAAYNEQFF

abundance: once
j_gene: TRBJ1-2
v_gene: TRBV5-1
len: 15
d_gene: TRBD1
CDR3nt: TGCGCCAGCAGCCGACAGGGGGGAGACAACTATGGCTACACCTTC
CDR3aa: CASSRQGGDNYGYTF

abundance: once
j_gene: TRBJ1-2
v_gene: TRBV6-5
len: 14
d_gene: .
CDR3nt: TGTGCCAGCAATACACTCTCTGGGGGCGATGGCTACACCTTC
CDR3aa: CASNTLSGGDGYTF

abundance: few
j_gene: TRBJ1-5
v_gene: TRBV7-2
len: 15
d_gene: .
CDR3nt: TGTGCCAGCAGCTTAAAAGGGGGAAGCAATCAGCCCCAGCATTTT
CDR3aa: CASSLKGGSNQPQHF

abundance: .
j_gene: TRBJ2-7
v_gene: TRBV19
len: 12
d_gene: .
CDR3nt: TGTGCCAGTAGTTCCGAGTGGTCCGAGCAGTACTTC
CDR3aa: CASSSEWSEQYF

abundance: .
j_gene: TRBJ1-2
v_gene: TRBV6-1
len: 13
d_gene: .
CDR3nt: TGTGCCAGTGACAACGGCGGGTACTATGGCTACACCTTC
CDR3aa: CASDNGGYYGYTF

abundance: .
j_gene: TRBJ1-3
v_gene: TRBV30
len: 15
d_gene: .
CDR3nt: TGTGCCTGGAGTGTAGGTACAGTCTCTGGAAACACCATATATTTT
CDR3aa: CAWSVGTVSGNTIYF

abundance: .
j_gene: TRBJ2-2
v_gene: TRBV30
len: 13
d_gene: .
CDR3nt: TGTGCCTGGGCCCTAGCTCTCCCGGGGGAGCTGTTTTTT
CDR3aa: CAWALALPGELFF

abundance: .
j_gene: TRBJ1-4
v_gene: TRBV6-5
len: 15
d_gene: .
CDR3nt: TGTGCCAGCAGTCCCTCGGCGGGACCTAATGAAAAACTGTTTTTT
CDR3aa: CASSPSAGPNEKLFF

abundance: once
j_gene: TRBJ2-4
v_gene: TRBV5-8
len: 16
d_gene: TRBD1
CDR3nt: TGTGCCAGCAGGCGGACAGGTGTGGCGTCTGGTAACATTCAGTACTTC
CDR3aa: CASRRTGVASGNIQYF

abundance: .
j_gene: TRBJ2-5
v_gene: TRBV29-1
len: 14
d_gene: .
CDR3nt: TGCAGCGTTGCCGGCAGGGCGGCCCAAGAGACCCAGTACTTC
CDR3aa: CSVAGRAAQETQYF

abundance: .
j_gene: TRBJ2-1
v_gene: TRBV30
len: 13
d_gene: TRBD1
CDR3nt: TGTGCCTGGAACAGGGGCTCCTACAATGAGCAGTTCTTC
CDR3aa: CAWNRGSYNEQFF

abundance: .
j_gene: TRBJ2-7
v_gene: TRBV2
len: 11
d_gene: .
CDR3nt: TGTGCCAGCAGTGAGGTGGCCGAGCAGTACTTC
CDR3aa: CASSEVAEQYF

abundance: few
j_gene: TRBJ2-7
v_gene: TRBV18
len: 14
d_gene: .
CDR3nt: TGTGCCAGCTCACTTGCGGGGGCCCTCTACGAGCAGTACTTC
CDR3aa: CASSLAGALYEQYF

abundance: .
j_gene: TRBJ1-2
v_gene: TRBV14
len: 14
d_gene: .
CDR3nt: TGTGCCAGCAGCCCTGGGACACCTCTAGGTTTCTACACCTTC
CDR3aa: CASSPGTPLGFYTF

abundance: .
j_gene: TRBJ1-3
v_gene: TRBV7-2
len: 14
d_gene: .
CDR3nt: TGTGCCAGCAGCTTAGACGGCACTGGAAACACCATATATTTT
CDR3aa: CASSLDGTGNTIYF

abundance: once
j_gene: TRBJ2-2
v_gene: TRBV30
len: 15
d_gene: .
CDR3nt: TGTGCCTGGAGTGCGTCCGGGCTTGAAACCGGGGAGCTGTTTTTT
CDR3aa: CAWSASGLETGELFF

abundance: once
j_gene: TRBJ2-7
v_gene: TRBV10-3
len: 14
d_gene: .
CDR3nt: TGTGCCATCAGTGAGTCAGGAGGGCCCTACGAGCAGTACTTC
CDR3aa: CAISESGGPYEQYF

abundance: .
j_gene: TRBJ1-5
v_gene: TRBV18
len: 13
d_gene: .
CDR3nt: TGTGCCAGCTGTGAGTGGGGCAATCAGCCCCAGCATTTT
CDR3aa: CASCEWGNQPQHF